These 17 T cell receptor beta chains were all obtained from the same sample, sequenced in a study of response to subunit inactivated influenza vaccine. One entry per CDR3 protein, called by TCRdb with MiXCR from the RT-PCR reads. The table shows about 570,000 distinct CDR3 sequences, with about 11% occurring only once. The same data also went into a second study, on T cells expressing NK-cell markers. As reported in that work: What made the TCR beta cDNA was 5'RACE template switching with UMIs.

The starting material was PBMCs from blood, obtained on the day of vaccination. The receptors were gathered from a man aged 45-65 years who received an inactivated influenza vaccine.

This clonotype was picked up a small number of times. The rearrangement links TRBV27 to TRBJ2-7; possible D gene TRBD2, 5 bases. The V end was cut by 11 bases, the J end by 2 bases, with 22 bases between. Germline V lookup: CDR1 MNHEY, CDR2 SMNVEV (reference sequence). The CDR3 extends over 15 amino acids. The CDR3 DNA follows: TGTGCCCGCACTAGGTATGGGGTTTTTACCTACGAGCAGTACTTC. Amino acids: CARTRYGVFTYEQYF.

The chain couples TRBV29-1 to TRBJ2-7; D is perhaps TRBD2 (6 bases). CDR3 size: 15 residues. Germline V gene lookup returns CDR1 SQVTM and CDR2 ANQGSEA. Trimming took 1 base from V and 0 from J, leaving 13 bases between them. The CDR3 bases are TGCAGCGTTGAAGGAGGTAGCGGAAGCTCCTACGAGCAGTACTTC. Its translation: CSVEGGSGSSYEQYF.

The chain recombines TRBV2 with TRBJ2-7, with 8 bases fitting TRBD1. The CDR3 runs 13 residues. Per germline, CDR1 SNHLY and CDR2 FYNNEI. After removal of 6 bases from V and 6 bases from J, the junction contained 7 bases not matched to a gene. The CDR3: CASRLGQGGEQYF. The CDR3 nucleotides read TGTGCCAGCAGGCTAGGACAGGGTGGCGAGCAGTACTTC.

The rearrangement joins TRBV5-8 to TRBJ2-7, with TRBD1 matching over 8 bases. CDR1 is SGHTS and CDR2 is YDEGEE in the germline V gene. Trimming took 2 bases from V and 4 from J; bases not matched to a gene: 5. The CDR3 is made up of 14 amino acids. CDR3 loop: CASSFGQGHYEQYF. The CDR3 DNA reads TGTGCCAGCAGCTTCGGACAGGGTCATTACGAGCAGTACTTC.

This clonotype showed up just a few times. The rearrangement links TRBV20-1 to TRBJ1-4; possible D gene TRBD1, 6 bases. V was pared by 2 bases and J by 8 bases, with 9 bases between. The germline gives CDR1 DFQATT, CDR2 SNEGSKA (reference sequence). CDR3 length equals 12 residues. The CDR3 DNA sequence: TGCAGTGCTAGAAGGACAGCAGAAAAACTGTTTTTT. It encodes CSARRTAEKLFF.

V and J are TRBV11-3 and TRBJ2-1; a possible D gene is TRBD2 (6 bases). Trimming removed 1 base from V and 3 bases from J, with 10 bases in between. Looked up from germline, CDR1 is SGHNT and CDR2 is YENEEA. This CDR3 spans 15 amino acids. The CDR3 bases are TGTGCCAGCAGCTTAGTGGGGACTCTCTACAATGAGCAGTTCTTC. This encodes CASSLVGTLYNEQFF. Combining the CDR3 with reference TRBV11-3 and TRBJ2-1 gives the whole variable domain EAGVVQSPRYKIIEKKQPVAFWCNPISGHNTLYWYLQNLGQGPELLIRYENEEAVDDSQLPKDRFSAERLKGVDSTLKIQPAELGDSAVYLCASSLVGTLYNEQFFGPGTRLTVL.

The chain carries TRBV6-1 and TRBJ2-2; 16 bases are shared with TRBD2. The germline gives CDR1 MNHNS, CDR2 SASEGT. This CDR3 comprises 18 residues. Trimming at V came to 6 bases and at J to 5 bases, leaving 9 bases not matched to a gene. CDR3 nucleotides: TGTGCCAGCAGGCCGGGACTAGCGGGAGGGGGTAGGACCGGGGAGCTGTTTTTT. Its translation: CASRPGLAGGGRTGELFF.

This clonotype was seen a handful of times. This chain uses TRBV12-3 or TRBV12-4 with TRBJ1-5; D possibly corresponds to TRBD1 (6 bases). CDR3 length equals 14 residues. V was trimmed by 6 bases and J by 3 bases, leaving 12 bases between them. The CDR3 protein is CASRGTTPNQPQHF. In nucleotides, the CDR3 is TGTGCCAGCAGAGGGACAACCCCCAATCAGCCCCAGCATTTT.

This clonotype was seen only a few times. The rearrangement joins TRBV20-1 to TRBJ2-7; the match to TRBD2 covers 10 bases. The V gene end was trimmed by 1 base and the J gene end by 5 bases; junction bases not matched to a gene: 8. The CDR3 spans 15 residues. CDR1 is DFQATT, CDR2 SNEGSKA, per germline (reference sequence). The CDR3 spells CSARGLASGSDEQYF. CDR3 in DNA: TGCAGTGCTAGAGGTCTGGCTAGCGGGAGCGACGAGCAGTACTTC.

This clonotype was counted at least ten times. The chain is built from TRBV4-3 and TRBJ1-3; no clear D gene. This CDR3 is 19 amino acids long. CDR1 and CDR2 from the germline V gene are LGHNA and YSLEER. Trimming removed 0 bases from V and 0 bases from J, with 18 bases in between. CDR3 amino acids: CASSQDLVRGSDSGNTIYF. In DNA, the CDR3 is TGCGCCAGCAGCCAAGATTTAGTCCGGGGAAGCGACTCTGGAAACACCATATATTTT.

The chain has TRBV7-9 and TRBJ1-2; no definite D call. The germline V gene encodes CDR1 SEHNR and CDR2 FQNEAQ (reference sequence). This CDR3 spans 14 amino acids. Trimming took off 2 bases at V and 4 bases at J, with 11 bases between the two ends. The chain's CDR3 is CASSLSHSIYGYTF. CDR3 nucleotide sequence: TGTGCCAGCAGCTTAAGCCATTCTATCTATGGCTACACCTTC.

This clonotype came up a few times. The V and J genes are TRBV20-1 and TRBJ1-1, with D uncertain. Between the trimmed V and J ends, which lost 4 bases and 1 base, there was a span of 7 bases. The CDR3 is made up of 12 amino acids. Germline CDR1 and CDR2: DFQATT and SNEGSKA (reference sequence). For the CDR3, the DNA is TGCAGTGCTATAGAGAGGAACACTGAAGCTTTCTTT. Translated: CSAIERNTEAFF.

CDR3 bases: TGTGCCAGCAGTCTATCCGACAGGAAAGAGCAGTACTTC. It encodes CASSLSDRKEQYF. This sequence joins TRBV7-2 and TRBJ2-7, with a weak D call TRBD1 (6 bases). Germline V CDR1 and CDR2: SGHTA, FQGNSA. Trimming cost V 6 bases and J 7 bases, with 16 bases left between them. The CDR3 is 13 residues long.

In this sample, this clonotype turned up many times. The rearrangement uses TRBV5-1 and TRBJ2-7, with a possible D match to TRBD1 (6 bases). The CDR3 extends over 15 amino acids. The germline gives CDR1 SGHRS, CDR2 YFSETQ. The ends were cut back, 4 bases at V and 6 bases at J, with 20 bases in the middle. CDR3 in amino acids: CASSRGTPGVSEQYF. The CDR3 DNA sequence: TGCGCCAGCAGCCGTGGAACCCCAGGGGTAAGCGAGCAGTACTTC.

The V gene is TRBV30, the J gene TRBJ2-3; D not certain. Trimming cost V 0 bases and J 4 bases, with 5 bases left between them. The CDR3 sequence is 12 residues long. Germline assignment: CDR1 GTSNPN and CDR2 SVGIG (reference sequence). The CDR3 sequence: CAWSVNADTQYF. The CDR3 region has the DNA TGTGCCTGGAGTGTAAACGCAGATACGCAGTATTTT.

Only a few counts were recorded for this clonotype. V usage is TRBV4-2 and J usage is TRBJ1-2; a possible D gene is TRBD1 (6 bases). Germline-derived CDR1 and CDR2 are LGHNA and YNFKEQ. V was cut by 3 bases and J by 2 bases, with 13 bases left in between. CDR3 length: 15 residues. The CDR3 sequence is CASSQHLTGNYGYTF. For the CDR3, the DNA is TGTGCCAGCAGCCAGCACCTTACAGGGAACTATGGCTACACCTTC.

This clonotype was observed a handful of times. The chain recombines TRBV15 with TRBJ2-1; 8 bases match TRBD2. The junction had 11 bases not matched to a gene; V was cut back by 4 bases and J by 9 bases. The CDR3 has 15 amino acids. The germline gives CDR1 LNHNV, CDR2 YYDKDF (reference sequence). The CDR3, as DNA: TGTGCCACCAGCATCTCCGGGACTAGTGATGGTGAGCAGTTCTTC. Protein product: CATSISGTSDGEQFF.